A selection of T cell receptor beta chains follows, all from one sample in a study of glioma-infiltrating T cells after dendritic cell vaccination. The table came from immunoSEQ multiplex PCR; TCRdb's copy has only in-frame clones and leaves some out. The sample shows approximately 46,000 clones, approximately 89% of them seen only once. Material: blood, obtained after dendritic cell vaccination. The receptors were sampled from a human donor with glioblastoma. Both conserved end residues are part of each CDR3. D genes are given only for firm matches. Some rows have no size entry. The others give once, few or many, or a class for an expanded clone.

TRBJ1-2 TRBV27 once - TGTGCCAGCAGTTCCCGGACGGAGGCTAACTATGGCTACACCTTC CASSSRTEANYGYTF
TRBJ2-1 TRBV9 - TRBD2 TGTGCCAGCAGCGCGACTAGCGGGAGTCGCAATGAGCAGTTCTTC CASSATSGSRNEQFF
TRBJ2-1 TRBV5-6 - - TGTGCCAGCAGCTTGTACTCCGAGCAGTTCTTC CASSLYSEQFF
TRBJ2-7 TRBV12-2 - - TGTGCAAGTCGCCCCCCGGTAGATGAAGAGGGCTACGAGCAGTACTTC CASRPPVDEEGYEQYF
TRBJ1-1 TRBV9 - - TGTGCCAGCAGCCGCCGGGGGGGCGGCACTGAAGCTTTCTTT CASSRRGGGTEAFF
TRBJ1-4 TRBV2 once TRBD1 TGTGCCGGAAGGGGGCAGTATAATGAAAAACTGTTTTTT CAGRGQYNEKLFF
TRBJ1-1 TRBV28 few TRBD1 TGTGCCAGCAGGTCACGGACAGGGGTTGGGGGAGCTTTCTTT CASRSRTGVGGAFF
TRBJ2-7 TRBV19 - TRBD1 TGTGCCAGTAGTTTTGCCGGGACAGGCTACGAGCAGTACTTC CASSFAGTGYEQYF
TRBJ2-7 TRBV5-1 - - TGCGCCAGCAGCTCGATGACAGAAGGCGAGCAGTACTTC CASSSMTEGEQYF
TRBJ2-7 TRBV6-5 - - TGTGCCAGCGGGAGCACCTACGAGCAGTACTTC CASGSTYEQYF
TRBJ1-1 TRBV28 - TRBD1 TGTGCCAGCAAGACAGGGGGTACTGAAGCTTTCTTT CASKTGGTEAFF
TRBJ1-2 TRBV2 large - TGTGCCAGCAGTTTGACAGGTTCCACCTTC CASSLTGSTF
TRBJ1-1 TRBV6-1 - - TGTGCCAGCAGTGAATTCGGGTTAGTGGTTGAAGCTTTCTTT CASSEFGLVVEAFF
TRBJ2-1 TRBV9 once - TGTGCCAGCAGCGTTGGAACTAGTGAGTGGGGAGAGCAGTTCTTC CASSVGTSEWGEQFF